This is a list of T cell receptor beta chains from one sample in a study of PD-1 blockade in classical Hodgkin lymphoma. Sequenced by immunoSEQ multiplex PCR; TCRdb stores in-frame clones only, minus some. The data contain 35,000 to 50,000 clones, about 70% of them singletons. The specimen comprised peripheral blood mononuclear cells (PBMCs), sampled before the fourth cycle of nivolumab. The receptors come from a human donor with classical Hodgkin lymphoma. Each CDR3 is given with its conserved first and last residue. A D gene is named only where the DNA matches it firmly. Clone size appears in some rows only: once, few, many, or a class for an expanded clone.

v_call	d_call	j_call	clone_size	cdr3_aa	cdr3_nt
TRBV29-1	NA	TRBJ1-1	few	CSVRRSENTEAFF	TGCAGCGTTCGACGGTCTGAGAACACTGAAGCTTTCTTT
TRBV28	NA	TRBJ1-2	NA	CASSSPGLLNYGYTF	TGTGCCAGCAGTTCACCGGGACTCCTTAACTATGGCTACACCTTC
TRBV10-2	TRBD1	TRBJ1-5	NA	CASAGQGKGSNQPQHF	TGCGCCAGCGCGGGACAGGGAAAGGGTAGCAATCAGCCCCAGCATTTT
TRBV6-5	NA	TRBJ2-7	NA	CASRPGLLSEQYF	TGTGCCAGCAGACCGGGCCTCCTTTCCGAGCAGTACTTC
TRBV6-1	TRBD1	TRBJ1-2	NA	CASSEATGNYGYTF	TGTGCCAGCAGTGAAGCGACAGGGAACTATGGCTACACCTTC
TRBV27	TRBD2	TRBJ2-4	NA	CASSPPVKGGNIQYF	TGTGCCAGCAGTCCCCCGGTCAAGGGAGGGAACATTCAGTACTTC
TRBV19	NA	TRBJ1-2	few	CASSTGSNYGYTF	TGTGCCAGTAGTACAGGGTCTAACTATGGCTACACCTTC
TRBV19	NA	TRBJ1-2	once	CASSPDSYYGYTF	TGTGCCAGTAGTCCGGACAGTTACTATGGCTACACCTTC
TRBV18	NA	TRBJ1-1	few	CASSPLGGENTEAFF	TGTGCCAGCTCACCCCTTGGTGGGGAGAACACTGAAGCTTTCTTT
TRBV7-2	TRBD2	TRBJ2-1	NA	CASSIRRLAGPYNEQFF	TGTGCCAGCAGCATACGAAGACTAGCGGGGCCCTACAATGAGCAGTTCTTC
TRBV19	NA	TRBJ1-3	once	CASSIGRSGNTIYF	TGTGCCAGTAGTATTGGCCGCTCTGGAAACACCATATATTTT
TRBV6-6	NA	TRBJ2-7	NA	CASSVTGFWHF	TGTGCCAGCAGTGTGACAGGCTTTTGGCACTTC
TRBV10-3	TRBD1	TRBJ1-5	NA	CAMIVDRGRGQPQHF	TGTGCCATGATAGTTGACAGGGGGCGCGGACAGCCCCAGCATTTT
TRBV5-8	TRBD2	TRBJ2-1	NA	CASSLAPSGRTNEQFF	TGTGCCAGCAGCTTGGCCCCTAGCGGGAGGACCAATGAGCAGTTCTTC
TRBV28	NA	TRBJ2-7	NA	CASTRGGPYEQYF	TGTGCCAGCACGAGGGGGGGCCCCTACGAGCAGTACTTC
TRBV5-4	NA	TRBJ2-2	NA	CASSYTLPGVTGELFF	TGTGCCAGCAGTTATACATTACCGGGAGTTACCGGGGAGCTGTTTTTT
TRBV6-5	TRBD2	TRBJ2-5	NA	CASSYSGRYYF	TGTGCCAGCAGTTATAGCGGGAGGTACTACTTC
TRBV27	NA	TRBJ1-6	once	CASSLGRATSPLHF	TGTGCCAGCAGTTTAGGCAGGGCAACATCACCCCTCCACTTT
TRBV6-4	NA	TRBJ2-2	NA	CASSAGINTGELFF	TGTGCCAGCAGTGCTGGGATTAACACCGGGGAGCTGTTTTTT